This TCR beta chain was recorded in a study of OX40 agonist ivuxolimab in advanced cancers. Study overall: At doses from 0.01 to 10 mg/kg, patients were given intravenous ivuxolimab every 2 weeks. Patients treated during dose escalation were battling hepatocellular carcinoma, melanoma, renal cell or head and neck cancer.

With respect to this clone: Its antigen is unknown.

Broader study findings: Certain nonresponders additionally had low normalized T-cell clonal expansion.

Sampling of blood occurred at baseline, cycle 4 day 1, and cycle 7 day 1. TCRdb keeps only in-frame clones here, not all; method: immunoSEQ multiplex PCR. Of roughly 93,000 clones detected, about 80% appear once; the ten largest clones hold 5.5%. The receptor comes from an adult with an advanced solid tumor such as melanoma, head and neck, liver or kidney cancer. Sequencing used CD4+ or CD8+ T cells sorted from blood, obtained in a trial of the OX40 agonist ivuxolimab.

This CDR3 is CASSPGGDQPQHF. The CDR3 bases are TGTGCCAGCAGCCCGGGAGGGGATCAGCCCCAGCATTTT. The chain uses TRBV7-9 and TRBJ1-5; a possible D gene is TRBD1 (5 bases). Trimming stripped 5 bases from V and 5 bases from J, with 10 bases between. Germline V gene data show CDR1 as SEHNR and CDR2 as FQNEAQ (reference sequence). The CDR3 spans 13 residues.